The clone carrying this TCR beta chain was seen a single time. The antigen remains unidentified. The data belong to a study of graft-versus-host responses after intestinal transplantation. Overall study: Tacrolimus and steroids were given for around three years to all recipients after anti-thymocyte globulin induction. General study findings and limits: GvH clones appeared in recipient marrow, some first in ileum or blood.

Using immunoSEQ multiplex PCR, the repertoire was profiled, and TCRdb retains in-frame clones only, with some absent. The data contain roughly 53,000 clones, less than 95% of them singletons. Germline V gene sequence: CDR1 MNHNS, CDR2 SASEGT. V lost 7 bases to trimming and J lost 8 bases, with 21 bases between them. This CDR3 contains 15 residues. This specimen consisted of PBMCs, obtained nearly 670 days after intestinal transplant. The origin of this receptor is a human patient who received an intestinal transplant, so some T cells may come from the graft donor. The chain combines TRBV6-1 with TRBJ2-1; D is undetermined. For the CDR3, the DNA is TGTGCCAGCATCCCTACTTTTGGCCGTGAGCATGAGCAGTTCTTC. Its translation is CASIPTFGREHEQFF.